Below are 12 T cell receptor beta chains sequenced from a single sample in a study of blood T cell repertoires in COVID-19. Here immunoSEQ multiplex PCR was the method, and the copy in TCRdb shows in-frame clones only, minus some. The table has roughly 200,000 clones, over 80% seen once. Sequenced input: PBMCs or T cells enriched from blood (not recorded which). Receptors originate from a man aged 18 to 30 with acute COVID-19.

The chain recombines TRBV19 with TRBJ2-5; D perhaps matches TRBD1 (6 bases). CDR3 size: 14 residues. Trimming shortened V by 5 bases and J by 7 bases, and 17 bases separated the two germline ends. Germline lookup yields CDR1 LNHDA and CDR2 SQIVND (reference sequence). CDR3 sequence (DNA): TGTGCCAGTAGTGAGACAGGTCCCGGTTGGACCCAGTACTTC. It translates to CASSETGPGWTQYF. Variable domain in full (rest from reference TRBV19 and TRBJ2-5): DGGITQSPKYLFRKEGQNVTLSCEQNLNHDAMYWYRQDPGQGLRLIYYSQIVNDFQKGDIAEGYSVSREKKESFPLTVTSAQKNPTAFYLCASSETGPGWTQYFGPGTRLLVL.

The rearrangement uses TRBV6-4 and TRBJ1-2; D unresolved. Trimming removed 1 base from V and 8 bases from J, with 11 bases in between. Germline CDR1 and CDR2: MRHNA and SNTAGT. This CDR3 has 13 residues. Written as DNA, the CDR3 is TGTGCCAGCAGTGACTTGACACTTGGAGGCTACACCTTC. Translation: CASSDLTLGGYTF.

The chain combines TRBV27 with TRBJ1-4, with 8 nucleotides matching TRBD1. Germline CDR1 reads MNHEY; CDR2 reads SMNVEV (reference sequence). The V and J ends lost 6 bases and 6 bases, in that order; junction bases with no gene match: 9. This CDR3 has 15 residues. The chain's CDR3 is CASRTGAPYDEKLFF. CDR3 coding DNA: TGTGCCAGCAGGACAGGGGCGCCCTATGATGAAAAACTGTTTTTT.

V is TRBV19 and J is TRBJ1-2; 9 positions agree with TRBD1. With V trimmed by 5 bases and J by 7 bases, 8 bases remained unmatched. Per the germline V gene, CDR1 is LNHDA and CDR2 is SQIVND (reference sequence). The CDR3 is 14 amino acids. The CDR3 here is CASSSYTGGGGYTF. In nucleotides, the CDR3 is TGTGCCAGTAGTTCATATACAGGGGGCGGTGGCTACACCTTC.

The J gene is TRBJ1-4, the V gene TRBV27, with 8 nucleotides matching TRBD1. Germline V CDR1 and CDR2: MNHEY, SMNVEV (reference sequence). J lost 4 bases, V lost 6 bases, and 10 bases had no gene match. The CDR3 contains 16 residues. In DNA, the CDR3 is TGTGCCAGCAGGTCCGGGACAGGAAGAATTAATGAAAAACTGTTTTTT. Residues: CASRSGTGRINEKLFF.

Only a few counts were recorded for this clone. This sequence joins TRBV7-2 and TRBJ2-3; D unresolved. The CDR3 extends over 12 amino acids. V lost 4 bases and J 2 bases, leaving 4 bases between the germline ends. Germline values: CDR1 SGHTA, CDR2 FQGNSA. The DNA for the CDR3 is TGTGCCAGCAGCTCGTACACAGATACGCAGTATTTT. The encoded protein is CASSSYTDTQYF.

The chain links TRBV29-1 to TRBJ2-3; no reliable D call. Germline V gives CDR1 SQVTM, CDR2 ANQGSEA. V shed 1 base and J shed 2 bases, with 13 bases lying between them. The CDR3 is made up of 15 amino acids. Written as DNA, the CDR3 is TGCAGCGTTGAAGCCGGGTTAGTGGCCACAGATACGCAGTATTTT. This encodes CSVEAGLVATDTQYF.

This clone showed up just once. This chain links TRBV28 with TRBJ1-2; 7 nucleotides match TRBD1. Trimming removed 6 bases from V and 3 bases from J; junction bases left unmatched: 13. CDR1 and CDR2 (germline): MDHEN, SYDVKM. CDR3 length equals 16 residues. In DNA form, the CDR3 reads TGTGCCAGCAGCACCCCGCCGGGCAGGGGGGACTATGGCTACACCTTC. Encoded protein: CASSTPPGRGDYGYTF.

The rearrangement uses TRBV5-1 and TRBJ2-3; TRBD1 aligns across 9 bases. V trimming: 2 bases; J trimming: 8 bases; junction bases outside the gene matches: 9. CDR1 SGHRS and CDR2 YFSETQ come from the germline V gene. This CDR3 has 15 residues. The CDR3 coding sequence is TGCGCCAGCAGCTTTTCAGGGACAGGGCGTTCTACGCAGTATTTT. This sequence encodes CASSFSGTGRSTQYF.

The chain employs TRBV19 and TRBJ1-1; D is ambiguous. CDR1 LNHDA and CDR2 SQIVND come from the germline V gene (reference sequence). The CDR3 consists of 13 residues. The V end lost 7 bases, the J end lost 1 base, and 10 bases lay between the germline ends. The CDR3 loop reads CASTYQENTEAFF. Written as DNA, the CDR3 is TGTGCCAGTACCTACCAGGAGAACACTGAAGCTTTCTTT.

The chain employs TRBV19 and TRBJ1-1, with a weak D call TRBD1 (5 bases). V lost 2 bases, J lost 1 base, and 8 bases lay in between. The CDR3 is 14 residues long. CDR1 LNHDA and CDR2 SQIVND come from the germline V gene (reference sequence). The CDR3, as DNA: TGTGCCAGTAGTATAATTGGACAGAACACTGAAGCTTTCTTT. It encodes CASSIIGQNTEAFF. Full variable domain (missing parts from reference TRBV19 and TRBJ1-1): DGGITQSPKYLFRKEGQNVTLSCEQNLNHDAMYWYRQDPGQGLRLIYYSQIVNDFQKGDIAEGYSVSREKKESFPLTVTSAQKNPTAFYLCASSIIGQNTEAFFGQGTRLTVV.

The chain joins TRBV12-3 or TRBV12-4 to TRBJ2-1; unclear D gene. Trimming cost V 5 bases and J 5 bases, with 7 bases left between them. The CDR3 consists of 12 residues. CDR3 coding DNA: TGTGCCAGCAGTCAAGCTAACAATGAGCAGTTCTTC. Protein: CASSQANNEQFF.